This note documents a single T cell receptor (beta chain) sequence. Its specificity is not known. Both 60 Vbeta primers and 13 Jbeta primers went into the PCR. Clones were sequenced by immunoSEQ multiplex PCR, and TCRdb holds only the in-frame ones, with some missing. The table lists over 150,000 clones, 75% to 85% of them singletons, with around 0.97% in the top ten. The data were taken from a study of cytomegalovirus exposure and HLA in healthy donors. Overall study findings and caveats: Follow-up analysis seemed to connect common viral pathogens with several of the most significant clusters identified.

V was clipped by 1 base and J by 1 base, with 5 bases between them. Per the germline V gene, CDR1 is MNHNS and CDR2 is SASEGT. The CDR3 consists of 13 residues. This chain connects TRBV6-1 to TRBJ2-7; no clear D. This clonotype was sampled from a girl aged 2 to 10 in good health and CMV-seropositive. The source material was PBMCs. Here the CDR3 DNA reads TGTGCCAGCAGTGAAGGAGTATCCTACGAGCAGTACTTC. This gives the protein CASSEGVSYEQYF.